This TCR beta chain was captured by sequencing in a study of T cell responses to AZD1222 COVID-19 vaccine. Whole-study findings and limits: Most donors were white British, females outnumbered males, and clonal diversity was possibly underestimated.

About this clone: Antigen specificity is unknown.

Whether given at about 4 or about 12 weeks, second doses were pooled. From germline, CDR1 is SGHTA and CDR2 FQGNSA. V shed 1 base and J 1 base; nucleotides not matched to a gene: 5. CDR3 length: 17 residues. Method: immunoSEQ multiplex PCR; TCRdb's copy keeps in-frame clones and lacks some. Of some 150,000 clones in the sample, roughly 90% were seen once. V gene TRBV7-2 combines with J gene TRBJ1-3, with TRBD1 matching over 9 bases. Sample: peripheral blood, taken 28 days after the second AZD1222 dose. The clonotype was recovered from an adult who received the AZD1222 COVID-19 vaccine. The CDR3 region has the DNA TGTGCCAGCAGCTTAGTAGGTGGGACAGGGTCTGGAAACACCATATATTTT. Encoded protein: CASSLVGGTGSGNTIYF.